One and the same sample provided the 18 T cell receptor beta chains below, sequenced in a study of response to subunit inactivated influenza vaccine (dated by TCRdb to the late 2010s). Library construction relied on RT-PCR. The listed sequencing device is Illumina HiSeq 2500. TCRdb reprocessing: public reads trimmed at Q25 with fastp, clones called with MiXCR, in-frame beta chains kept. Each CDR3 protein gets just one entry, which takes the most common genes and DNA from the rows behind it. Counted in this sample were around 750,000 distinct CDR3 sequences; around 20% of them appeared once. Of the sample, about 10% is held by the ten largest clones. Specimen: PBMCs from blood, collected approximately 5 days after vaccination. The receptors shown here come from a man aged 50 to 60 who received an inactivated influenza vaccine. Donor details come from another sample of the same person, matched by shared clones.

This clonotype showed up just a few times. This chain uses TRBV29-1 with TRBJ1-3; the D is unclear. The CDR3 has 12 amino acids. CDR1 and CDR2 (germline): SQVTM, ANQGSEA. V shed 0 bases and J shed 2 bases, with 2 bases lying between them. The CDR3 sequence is CSVEETGNTIYF. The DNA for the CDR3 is TGCAGCGTTGAAGAAACTGGAAACACCATATATTTT. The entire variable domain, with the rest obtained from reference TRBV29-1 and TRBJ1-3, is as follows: SAVISQKPSRDICQRGTSLTIQCQVDSQVTMMFWYRQQPGQSLTLIATANQGSEATYESGFVIDKFPISRPNLTFSTLTVSNMSPEDSSIYLCSVEETGNTIYFGEGSWLTVV.

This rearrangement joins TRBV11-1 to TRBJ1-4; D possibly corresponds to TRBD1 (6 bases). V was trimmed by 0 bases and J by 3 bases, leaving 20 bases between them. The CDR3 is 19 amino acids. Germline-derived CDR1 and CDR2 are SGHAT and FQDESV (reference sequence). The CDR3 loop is CASSLASLSGQRSNEKLFF. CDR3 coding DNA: TGTGCCAGCAGCTTAGCGTCCCTATCTGGACAGCGGTCTAATGAAAAACTGTTTTTT.

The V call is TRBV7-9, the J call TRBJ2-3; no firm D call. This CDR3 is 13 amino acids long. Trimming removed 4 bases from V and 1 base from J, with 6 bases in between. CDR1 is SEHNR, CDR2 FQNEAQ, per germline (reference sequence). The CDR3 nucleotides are TGTGCCAGCAGCTATCGCGGCACAGATACGCAGTATTTT. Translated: CASSYRGTDTQYF.

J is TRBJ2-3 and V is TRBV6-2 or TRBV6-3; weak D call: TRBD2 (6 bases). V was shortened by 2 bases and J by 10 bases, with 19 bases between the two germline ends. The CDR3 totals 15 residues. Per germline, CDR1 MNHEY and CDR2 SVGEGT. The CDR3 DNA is TGTGCCAGCAGTTACCACCGGGACTGGGGCGTCGCGCAGTATTTT. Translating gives CASSYHRDWGVAQYF.

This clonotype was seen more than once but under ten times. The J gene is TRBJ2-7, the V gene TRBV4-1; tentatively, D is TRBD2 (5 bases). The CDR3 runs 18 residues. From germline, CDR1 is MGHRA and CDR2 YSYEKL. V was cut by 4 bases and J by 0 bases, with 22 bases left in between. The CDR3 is CASSLYSARRGSSYEQYF. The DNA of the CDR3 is TGCGCCAGCAGCCTCTACTCAGCCCGGAGAGGGAGCTCCTACGAGCAGTACTTC.

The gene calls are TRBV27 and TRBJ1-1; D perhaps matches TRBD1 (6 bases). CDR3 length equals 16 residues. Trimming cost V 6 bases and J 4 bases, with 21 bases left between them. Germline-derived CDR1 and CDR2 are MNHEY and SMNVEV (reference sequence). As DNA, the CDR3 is TGTGCCAGCAGACCGGGGGCTATGGGTACCGGCACTGAAGCTTTCTTT. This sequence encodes CASRPGAMGTGTEAFF.

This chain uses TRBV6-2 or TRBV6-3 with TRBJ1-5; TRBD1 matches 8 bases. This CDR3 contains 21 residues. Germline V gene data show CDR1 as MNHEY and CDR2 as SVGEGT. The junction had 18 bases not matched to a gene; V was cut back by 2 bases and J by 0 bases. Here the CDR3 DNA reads TGTGCCAGCAGTTACCCTGAATGGGAGGGCTGGACAGGGAATAGCAATCAGCCCCAGCATTTT. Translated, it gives CASSYPEWEGWTGNSNQPQHF.

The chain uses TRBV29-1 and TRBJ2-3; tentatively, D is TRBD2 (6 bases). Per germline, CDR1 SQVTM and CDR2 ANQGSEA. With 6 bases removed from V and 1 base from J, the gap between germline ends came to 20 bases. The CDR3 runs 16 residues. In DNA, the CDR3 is TGCAGCGTGGTGCCGGGAATAGCGGCGCGCACAGATACGCAGTATTTT. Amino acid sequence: CSVVPGIAARTDTQYF.

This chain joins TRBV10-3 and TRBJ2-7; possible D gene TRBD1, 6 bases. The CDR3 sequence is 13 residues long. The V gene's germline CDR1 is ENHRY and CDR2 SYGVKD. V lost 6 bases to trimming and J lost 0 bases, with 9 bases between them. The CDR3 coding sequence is TGTGCCATCAGCCGGACAGCCTCCTACGAGCAGTACTTC. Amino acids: CAISRTASYEQYF.

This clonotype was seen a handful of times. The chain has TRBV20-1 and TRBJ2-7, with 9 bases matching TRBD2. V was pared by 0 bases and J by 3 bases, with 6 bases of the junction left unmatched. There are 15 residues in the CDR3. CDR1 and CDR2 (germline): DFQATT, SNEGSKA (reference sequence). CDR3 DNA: TGCAGTGCTAGAGAACCCCTAGCGGGGTACTACGAGCAGTACTTC. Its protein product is CSAREPLAGYYEQYF.

CDR3 loop: CSVQVARGDSPLHF. The CDR3 DNA sequence: TGCAGCGTTCAAGTTGCCAGGGGGGATTCACCCCTCCACTTT. The rearrangement uses TRBV29-1 and TRBJ1-6; 7 bases are shared with TRBD1. Trimming removed 5 bases from V and 8 bases from J; junction bases left unmatched: 9. Germline V gene data show CDR1 as SQVTM and CDR2 as ANQGSEA. This CDR3 has 14 residues.

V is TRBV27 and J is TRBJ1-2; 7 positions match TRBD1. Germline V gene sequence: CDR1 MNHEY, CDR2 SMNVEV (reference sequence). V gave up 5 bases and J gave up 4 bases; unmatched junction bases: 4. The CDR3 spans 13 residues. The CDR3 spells CASSRGQSYGYTF. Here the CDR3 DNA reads TGTGCCAGCAGTCGGGGACAGAGCTATGGCTACACCTTC.

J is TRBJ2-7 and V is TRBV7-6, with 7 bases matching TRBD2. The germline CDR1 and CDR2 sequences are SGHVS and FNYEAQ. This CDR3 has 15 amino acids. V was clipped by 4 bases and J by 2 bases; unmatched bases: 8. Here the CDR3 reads CASSSVAGSAYEQYF. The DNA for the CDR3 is TGTGCCAGCAGCTCAGTAGCGGGCTCCGCCTACGAGCAGTACTTC. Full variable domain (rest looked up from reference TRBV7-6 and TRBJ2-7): GAGVSQSPRYKVTKRGQDVALRCDPISGHVSLYWYRQALGQGPEFLTYFNYEAQQDKSGLPNDRFSAERPEGSISTLTIQRTEQRDSAMYRCASSSVAGSAYEQYFGPGTRLTVT.

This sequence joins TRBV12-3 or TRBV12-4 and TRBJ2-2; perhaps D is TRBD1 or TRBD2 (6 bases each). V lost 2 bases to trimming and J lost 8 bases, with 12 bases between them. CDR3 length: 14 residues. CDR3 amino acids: CASSLIGGRGELFF. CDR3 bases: TGTGCCAGCAGTTTAATCGGGGGCCGGGGGGAGCTGTTTTTT.

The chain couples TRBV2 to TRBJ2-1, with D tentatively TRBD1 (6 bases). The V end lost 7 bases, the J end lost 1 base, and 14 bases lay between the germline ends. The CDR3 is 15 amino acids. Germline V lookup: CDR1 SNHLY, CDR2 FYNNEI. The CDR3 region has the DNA TGTGCCAGCAAGGGGGTGGGGGCGTCCTACAATGAGCAGTTCTTC. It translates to CASKGVGASYNEQFF. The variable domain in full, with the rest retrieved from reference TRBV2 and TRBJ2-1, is EPEVTQTPSHQVTQMGQEVILRCVPISNHLYFYWYRQILGQKVEFLVSFYNNEISEKSEIFDDQFSVERPDGSNFTLKIRSTKLEDSAMYFCASKGVGASYNEQFFGPGTRLTVL.

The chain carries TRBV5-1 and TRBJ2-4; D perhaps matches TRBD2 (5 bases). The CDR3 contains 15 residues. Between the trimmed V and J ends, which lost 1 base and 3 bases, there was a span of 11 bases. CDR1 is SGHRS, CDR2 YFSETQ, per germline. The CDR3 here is CASSLTGSDKNIQYF. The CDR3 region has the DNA TGCGCCAGCAGCTTGACGGGATCCGACAAAAACATTCAGTACTTC. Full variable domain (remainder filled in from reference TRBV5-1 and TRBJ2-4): KAGVTQTPRYLIKTRGQQVTLSCSPISGHRSVSWYQQTPGQGLQFLFEYFSETQRNKGNFPGRFSGRQFSNSRSEMNVSTLELGDSALYLCASSLTGSDKNIQYFGAGTRLSVL.

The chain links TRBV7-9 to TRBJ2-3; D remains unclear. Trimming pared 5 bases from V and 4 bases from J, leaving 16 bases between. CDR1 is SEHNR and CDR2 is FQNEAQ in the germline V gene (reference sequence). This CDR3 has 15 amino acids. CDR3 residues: CASSRIGGYADTQYF. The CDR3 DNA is TGTGCCAGCAGCCGAATCGGCGGTTACGCAGATACGCAGTATTTT.

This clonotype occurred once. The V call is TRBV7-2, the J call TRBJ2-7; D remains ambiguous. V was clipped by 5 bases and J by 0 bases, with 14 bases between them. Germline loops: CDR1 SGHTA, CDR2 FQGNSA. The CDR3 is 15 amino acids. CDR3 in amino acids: CASSPGVGNSYEQYF. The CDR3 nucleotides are TGTGCCAGCAGCCCCGGCGTGGGGAACTCCTACGAGCAGTACTTC.